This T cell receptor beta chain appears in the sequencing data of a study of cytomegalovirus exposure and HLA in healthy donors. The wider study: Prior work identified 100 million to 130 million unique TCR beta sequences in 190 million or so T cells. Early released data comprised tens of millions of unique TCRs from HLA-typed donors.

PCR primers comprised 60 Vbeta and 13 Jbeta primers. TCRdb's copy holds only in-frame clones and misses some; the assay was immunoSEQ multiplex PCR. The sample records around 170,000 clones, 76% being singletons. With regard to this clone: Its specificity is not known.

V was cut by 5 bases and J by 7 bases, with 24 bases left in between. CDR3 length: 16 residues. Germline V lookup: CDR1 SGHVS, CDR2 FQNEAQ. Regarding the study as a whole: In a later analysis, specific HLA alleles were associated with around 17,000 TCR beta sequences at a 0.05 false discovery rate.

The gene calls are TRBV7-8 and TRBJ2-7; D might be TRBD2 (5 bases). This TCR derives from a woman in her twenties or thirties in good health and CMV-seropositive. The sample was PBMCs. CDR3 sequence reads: CASSAPGRASGVEQYF. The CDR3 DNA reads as TGTGCCAGCAGCGCCCCGGGAAGGGCTAGTGGGGTTGAGCAGTACTTC.